These 8 T cell receptor beta chains were all obtained from the same sample, sequenced in a study of shared clonotypes between healthy human individuals. Clones were sequenced by immunoSEQ multiplex PCR, and TCRdb holds only the in-frame ones, with some missing. The top ten hold approximately 1.5% of the sample, which has about 1 million clones, about 75% seen once. Material for sequencing was memory CD4+ T cells sorted from blood. Subset defined: CD45RA-negative fraction. All receptors derive from a man between 18 and 35 years old in good health.

This clone has just a few counts. This could be a read error, since a much larger clone is one nucleotide away. The same CDR3 is also encoded by other DNA sequences in this sample. The V gene is TRBV11-2, the J gene TRBJ1-4; no clear D. From germline, CDR1 is SGHAT and CDR2 FQNNGV. The CDR3 is 11 amino acids. V lost 5 bases, J lost 6 bases, and 4 bases lay in between. The CDR3 protein is CASSPHEKLFF. The CDR3 DNA reads as TGTGCCAGCAGCCCCCATGAAAAACTGTTTTTT.

The chain uses TRBV15 and TRBJ2-2; TRBD2 might be the D (5 bases). The CDR3 covers 15 residues. From germline, CDR1 is LNHNV and CDR2 YYDKDF (reference sequence). V dropped 4 bases and J dropped 4 bases, with 13 bases sitting between them. The CDR3 here is CATSTSGRGTGELFF. DNA of the CDR3: TGTGCCACCAGCACCTCCGGCCGGGGCACCGGGGAGCTGTTTTTT.

This clone came up many times. Different DNA sequences within this sample yield the same CDR3. The chain employs TRBV7-9 and TRBJ2-3; the match to TRBD2 covers 8 bases. J gave up 1 base and V 3 bases, and 0 bases lay outside the gene matches. The CDR3 totals 14 residues. CDR1 SEHNR and CDR2 FQNEAQ come from the germline V gene (reference sequence). The CDR3 nucleotides are TGTGCCAGCAGCTTGACTAGCGGCACAGATACGCAGTATTTT. Translated, it gives CASSLTSGTDTQYF.

The chain has TRBV30 and TRBJ1-6; no firm D call. This CDR3 is built from 14 residues. Germline CDR1 GTSNPN, CDR2 SVGIG (reference sequence). V was clipped by 2 bases and J by 7 bases, with 12 bases between them. CDR3 in DNA: TGTGCCTGGAGTAACTCCCCCCTCAATTCACCCCTCCACTTT. Translation: CAWSNSPLNSPLHF. The full variable domain, with the rest looked up from reference TRBV30 and TRBJ1-6, is SQTIHQWPATLVQPVGSPLSLECTVEGTSNPNLYWYRQAAGRGLQLLFYSVGIGQISSEVPQNLSASRPQDRQFILSSKKLLLSDSGFYLCAWSNSPLNSPLHFGNGTRLTVT.

The gene calls are TRBV6-5 and TRBJ1-1, with 9 bases identical to TRBD1. Germline CDR1 is MNHEY and CDR2 is SVGAGI. CDR3 length: 16 amino acids. The ends lost 2 bases at V and 8 bases at J; junction bases unmatched: 12. Here the CDR3 DNA reads TGTGCCAGCAGTTACATATCACAGGGGGCTCCTGTGGAAGCTTTCTTT. This encodes CASSYISQGAPVEAFF.

This chain connects TRBV5-1 to TRBJ1-2; D gene ambiguous. V lost 0 bases and J 0 bases, leaving 12 bases between the germline ends. Germline V gene lookup returns CDR1 SGHRS and CDR2 YFSETQ. CDR3 length: 16 amino acids. The CDR3 region has the DNA TGCGCCAGCAGCTTGGGGGCCGCCCGGCCTAACTATGGCTACACCTTC. It specifies CASSLGAARPNYGYTF. Based on the CDR3 plus reference TRBV5-1 and TRBJ1-2, the full variable domain is KAGVTQTPRYLIKTRGQQVTLSCSPISGHRSVSWYQQTPGQGLQFLFEYFSETQRNKGNFPGRFSGRQFSNSRSEMNVSTLELGDSALYLCASSLGAARPNYGYTFGSGTRLTVV.

This clone was observed a handful of times. This sequence joins TRBV30 and TRBJ1-2; 12 positions agree with TRBD1. Germline CDR1 reads GTSNPN; CDR2 reads SVGIG (reference sequence). The CDR3 consists of 16 residues. J gave up 7 bases and V 4 bases, and 13 bases lay outside the gene matches. CDR3 sequence (DNA): TGTGCCTGGAACGAGGGGGACAGGGGGCCTTCCGGTGGCTACACCTTC. It translates to CAWNEGDRGPSGGYTF. The full variable domain, its missing parts supplied by reference TRBV30 and TRBJ1-2, is SQTIHQWPATLVQPVGSPLSLECTVEGTSNPNLYWYRQAAGRGLQLLFYSVGIGQISSEVPQNLSASRPQDRQFILSSKKLLLSDSGFYLCAWNEGDRGPSGGYTFGSGTRLTVV.

The chain joins TRBV30 to TRBJ2-2, with 12 bases fitting TRBD2. This CDR3 comprises 13 residues. Germline V CDR1 and CDR2: GTSNPN, SVGIG (reference sequence). V trimming: 4 bases; J trimming: 14 bases; junction bases outside the gene matches: 8. The CDR3 here is CAWNPLAGGPLFF. The CDR3 nucleotides are TGTGCCTGGAATCCCCTAGCGGGAGGGCCCCTGTTTTTT.